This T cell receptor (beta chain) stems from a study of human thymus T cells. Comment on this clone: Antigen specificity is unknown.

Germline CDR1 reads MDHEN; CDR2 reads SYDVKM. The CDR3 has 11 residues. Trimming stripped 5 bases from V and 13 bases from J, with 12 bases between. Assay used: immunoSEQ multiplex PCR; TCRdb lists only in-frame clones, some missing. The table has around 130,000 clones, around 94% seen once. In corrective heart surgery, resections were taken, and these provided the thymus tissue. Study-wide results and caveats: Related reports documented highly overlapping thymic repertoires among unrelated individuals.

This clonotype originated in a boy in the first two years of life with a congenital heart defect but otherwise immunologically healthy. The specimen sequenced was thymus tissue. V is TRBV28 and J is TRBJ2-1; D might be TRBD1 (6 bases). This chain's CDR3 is CASSHRTEQFF. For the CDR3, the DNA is TGTGCCAGCAGTCACCGGACAGAACAGTTCTTC.